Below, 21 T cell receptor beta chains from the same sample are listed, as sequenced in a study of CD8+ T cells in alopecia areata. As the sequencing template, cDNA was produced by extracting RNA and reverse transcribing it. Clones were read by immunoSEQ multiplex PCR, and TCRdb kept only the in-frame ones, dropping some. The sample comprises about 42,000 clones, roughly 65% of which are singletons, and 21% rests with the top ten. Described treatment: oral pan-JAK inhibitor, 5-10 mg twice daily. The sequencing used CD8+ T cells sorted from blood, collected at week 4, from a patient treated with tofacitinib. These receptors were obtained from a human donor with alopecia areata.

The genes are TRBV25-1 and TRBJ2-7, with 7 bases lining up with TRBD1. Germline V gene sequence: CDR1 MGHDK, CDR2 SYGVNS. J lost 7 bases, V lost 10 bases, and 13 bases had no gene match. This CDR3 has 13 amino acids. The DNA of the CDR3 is TGTGCCACACTAGAGAGGGGGCGCCAGGAGCAGTACTTC. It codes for CATLERGRQEQYF.

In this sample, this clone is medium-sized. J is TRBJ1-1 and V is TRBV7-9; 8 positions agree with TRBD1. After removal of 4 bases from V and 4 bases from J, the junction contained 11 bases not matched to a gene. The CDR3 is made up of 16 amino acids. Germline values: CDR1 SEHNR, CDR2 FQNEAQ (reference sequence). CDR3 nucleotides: TGTGCCAGCAGCTCGGGACAGGCCCTTGGGGGCACTGAAGCTTTCTTT. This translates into CASSSGQALGGTEAFF.

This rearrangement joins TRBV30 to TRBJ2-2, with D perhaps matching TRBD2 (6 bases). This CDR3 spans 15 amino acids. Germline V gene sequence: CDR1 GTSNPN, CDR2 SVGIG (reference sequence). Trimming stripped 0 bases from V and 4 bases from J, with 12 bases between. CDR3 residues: CAWSVLGLPTGELFF. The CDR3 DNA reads TGTGCCTGGAGTGTACTAGGACTACCCACCGGGGAGCTGTTTTTT.

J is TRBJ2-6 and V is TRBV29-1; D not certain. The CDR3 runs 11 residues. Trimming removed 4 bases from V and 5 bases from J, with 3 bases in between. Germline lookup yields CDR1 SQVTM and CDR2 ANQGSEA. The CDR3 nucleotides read TGCAGCGTTGTCTGGGCCAACGTCCTGACTTTC. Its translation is CSVVWANVLTF.

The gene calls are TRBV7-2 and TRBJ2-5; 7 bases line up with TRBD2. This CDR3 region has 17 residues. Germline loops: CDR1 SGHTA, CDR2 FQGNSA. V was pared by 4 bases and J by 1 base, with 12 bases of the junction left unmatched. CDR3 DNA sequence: TGTGCCAGCAGCTACAACCCGGGACCGGGGGGCCAAGAGACCCAGTACTTC. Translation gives CASSYNPGPGGQETQYF.

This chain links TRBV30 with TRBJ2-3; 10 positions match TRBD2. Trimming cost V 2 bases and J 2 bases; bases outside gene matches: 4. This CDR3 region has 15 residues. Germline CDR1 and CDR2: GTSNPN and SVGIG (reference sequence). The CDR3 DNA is TGTGCCTGGAGTCCTAGCGGGGGATACACAGATACGCAGTATTTT. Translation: CAWSPSGGYTDTQYF.

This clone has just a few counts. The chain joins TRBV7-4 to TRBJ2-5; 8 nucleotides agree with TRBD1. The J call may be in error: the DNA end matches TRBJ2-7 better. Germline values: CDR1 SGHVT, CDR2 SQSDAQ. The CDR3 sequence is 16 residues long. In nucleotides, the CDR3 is TGTGCCAGCAGCCCTAATTGTGACAGGGGTGTCTACGAGCAGTACTTC. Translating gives CASSPNCDRGVYEQYF.

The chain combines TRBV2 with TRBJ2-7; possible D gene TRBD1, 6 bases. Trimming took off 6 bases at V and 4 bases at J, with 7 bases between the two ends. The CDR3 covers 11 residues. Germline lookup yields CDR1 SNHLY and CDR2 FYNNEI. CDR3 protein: CASRTGYEQYF. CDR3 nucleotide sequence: TGTGCCAGCAGAACAGGGTACGAGCAGTACTTC.

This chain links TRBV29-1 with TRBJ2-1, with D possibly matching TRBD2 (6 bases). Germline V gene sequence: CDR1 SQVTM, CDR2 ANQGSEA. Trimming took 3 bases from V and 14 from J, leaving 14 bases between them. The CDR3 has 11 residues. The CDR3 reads CSVEGIGEEFF. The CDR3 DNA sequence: TGCAGCGTTGAGGGCATCGGGGAGGAGTTCTTC.

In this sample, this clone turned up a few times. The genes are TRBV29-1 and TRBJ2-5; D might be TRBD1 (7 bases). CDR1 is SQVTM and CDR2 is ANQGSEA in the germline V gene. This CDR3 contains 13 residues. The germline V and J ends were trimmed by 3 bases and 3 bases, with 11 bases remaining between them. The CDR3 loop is CSVDGRGEETQYF. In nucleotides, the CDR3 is TGCAGCGTTGATGGCAGGGGGGAAGAGACCCAGTACTTC.

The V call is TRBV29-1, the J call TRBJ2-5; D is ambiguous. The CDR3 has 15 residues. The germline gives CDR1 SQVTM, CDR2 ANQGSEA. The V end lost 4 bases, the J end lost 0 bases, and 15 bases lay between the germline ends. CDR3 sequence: CSVVHPLGYQETQYF. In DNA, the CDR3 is TGCAGCGTTGTCCACCCGCTAGGGTACCAAGAGACCCAGTACTTC.

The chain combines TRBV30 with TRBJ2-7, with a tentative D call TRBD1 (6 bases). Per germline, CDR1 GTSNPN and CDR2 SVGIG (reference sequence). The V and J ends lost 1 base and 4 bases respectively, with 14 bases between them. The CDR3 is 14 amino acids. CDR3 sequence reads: CAWSAAGAQYEQYF. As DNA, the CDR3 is TGTGCCTGGAGTGCGGCAGGGGCCCAATACGAGCAGTACTTC.

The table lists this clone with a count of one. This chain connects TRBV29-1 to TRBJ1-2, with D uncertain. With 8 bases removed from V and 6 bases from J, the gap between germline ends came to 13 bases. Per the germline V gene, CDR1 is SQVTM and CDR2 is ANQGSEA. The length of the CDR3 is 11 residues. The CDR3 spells CSTLTGDGYTF. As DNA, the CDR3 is TGCAGCACCTTGACCGGTGATGGCTACACCTTC.

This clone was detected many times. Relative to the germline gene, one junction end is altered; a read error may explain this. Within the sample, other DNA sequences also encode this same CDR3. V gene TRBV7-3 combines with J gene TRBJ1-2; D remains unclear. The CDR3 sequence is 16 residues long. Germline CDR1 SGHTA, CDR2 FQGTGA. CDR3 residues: CASSQVSLATDYGYTF. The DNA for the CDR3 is TGCGCCAGCAGCCAAGTTTCGCTAGCCACAGACTATGGCTACACCTTC.

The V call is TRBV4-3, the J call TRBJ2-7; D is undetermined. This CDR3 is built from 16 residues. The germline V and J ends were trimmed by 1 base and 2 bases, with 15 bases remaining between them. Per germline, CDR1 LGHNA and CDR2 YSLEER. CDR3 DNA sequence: TGCGCCAGCAGCCAAGGAGTTGGTCAGGAAACCTACGAGCAGTACTTC. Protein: CASSQGVGQETYEQYF.

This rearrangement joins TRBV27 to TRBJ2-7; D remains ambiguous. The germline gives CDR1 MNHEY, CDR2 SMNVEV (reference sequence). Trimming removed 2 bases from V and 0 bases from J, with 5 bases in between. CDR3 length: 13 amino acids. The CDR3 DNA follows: TGTGCCAGCAGTTTAGGTAACTCCTACGAGCAGTACTTC. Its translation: CASSLGNSYEQYF.

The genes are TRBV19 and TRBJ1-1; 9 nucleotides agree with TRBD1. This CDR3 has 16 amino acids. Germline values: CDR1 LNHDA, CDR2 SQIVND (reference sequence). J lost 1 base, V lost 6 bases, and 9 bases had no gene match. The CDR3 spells CASSRDRAKWNTEAFF. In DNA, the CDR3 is TGTGCCAGTAGCCGGGACAGGGCTAAATGGAACACTGAAGCTTTCTTT.

The CDR3 spells CATSSQTAKPQHF. CDR3 nucleotide sequence: TGTGCCACCAGCAGTCAGACGGCGAAGCCCCAGCATTTT. The V and J genes are TRBV15 and TRBJ1-5; no reliable D call. CDR1 and CDR2 from the germline V gene are LNHNV and YYDKDF (reference sequence). CDR3 length: 13 amino acids. V was clipped by 3 bases and J by 8 bases, with 11 bases between them. The full variable domain, rest sourced from reference TRBV15 and TRBJ1-5, is DAMVIQNPRYQVTQFGKPVTLSCSQTLNHNVMYWYQQKSSQAPKLLFHYYDKDFNNEADTPDNFQSRRPNTSFCFLDIRSPGLGDTAMYLCATSSQTAKPQHFGDGTRLSIL.

The CDR3 is CASGFWDRGLSGANVLTF. The CDR3 DNA reads as TGTGCTAGTGGTTTTTGGGACAGGGGATTATCTGGGGCCAACGTCCTGACTTTC. This rearrangement joins TRBV12-5 to TRBJ2-6; 10 bases agree with TRBD1. The germline V gene encodes CDR1 LGHNT and CDR2 FRNRAP. V shed 3 bases and J 1 base; nucleotides not matched to a gene: 6. The CDR3 spans 18 residues.

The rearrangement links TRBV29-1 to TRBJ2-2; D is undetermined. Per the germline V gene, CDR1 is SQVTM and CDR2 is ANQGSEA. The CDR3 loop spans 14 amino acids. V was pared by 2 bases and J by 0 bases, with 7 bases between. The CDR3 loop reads CSVETDTNTGELFF. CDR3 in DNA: TGCAGCGTTGAAACAGACACGAACACCGGGGAGCTGTTTTTT.

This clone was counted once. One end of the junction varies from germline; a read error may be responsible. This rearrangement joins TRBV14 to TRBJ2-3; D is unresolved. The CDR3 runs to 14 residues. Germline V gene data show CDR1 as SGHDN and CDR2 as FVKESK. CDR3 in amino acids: CASSQERPVDAQYF. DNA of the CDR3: TGTGCCAGCAGCCAAGAGCGCCCGGTAGATGCGCAGTATTTT.